Shown below are 20 T cell receptor beta chains from a single sample sequenced in a study of blood T cell repertoires in COVID-19 (dated by TCRdb to about 2020). Receptor libraries were prepared by the immunoSEQ multiplex PCR assay. TCRdb mirrors the immuneACCESS table, restricted to in-frame sequences. Some clones are absent from its copies; in checked studies, under half trace to an unresolved V gene, and the reason for the others is unknown. The sample table holds about 190,000 clones, of which 80% to 90% were seen once. The top ten hold approximately 1.1% of the sample. Sequenced sample: peripheral blood. All receptors come from a man aged 30 to 39 with acute or convalescent COVID-19.

V usage is TRBV15 and J usage is TRBJ1-2, with 9 bases that match TRBD1. V lost 8 bases to trimming and J lost 6 bases; unmatched junction nucleotides: 4. Per the germline V gene, CDR1 is LNHNV and CDR2 is YYDKDF (reference sequence). This CDR3 comprises 12 residues. The CDR3 bases are TGTGCCACCTCGGGACAGGGACATGGCTACACCTTC. Its translation: CATSGQGHGYTF.

The J gene is TRBJ1-5, the V gene TRBV6-4, with D tentatively TRBD1 (5 bases). The CDR3 covers 14 residues. V gave up 7 bases and J gave up 2 bases, with 12 bases separating them. The germline V gene has CDR1 MRHNA and CDR2 SNTAGT. The CDR3 coding sequence is TGTGCCAGCATTGGCAGGGTGGGCAATCAGCCCCAGCATTTT. The encoded protein is CASIGRVGNQPQHF.

The gene calls are TRBV14 and TRBJ2-1; tentative D call: TRBD2 (6 bases). The germline gives CDR1 SGHDN, CDR2 FVKESK. With 3 bases removed from V and 3 bases from J, the gap between germline ends came to 21 bases. This CDR3 spans 18 amino acids. The CDR3 nucleotides are TGTGCCAGCAGCCAGACGGGCCCTCAGCGGGCCATCTACAATGAGCAGTTCTTC. Its protein is CASSQTGPQRAIYNEQFF.

This clone was detected only once. The chain links TRBV28 to TRBJ1-2; 10 nucleotides agree with TRBD1. With 2 bases clipped from V and 8 bases from J, the junction kept 8 bases outside the gene matches. The CDR3 sequence is 15 residues long. The germline V gene encodes CDR1 MDHEN and CDR2 SYDVKM. The CDR3: CASSLVTRTGGGYTF. DNA of the CDR3: TGTGCCAGCAGTTTAGTTACCCGGACAGGGGGAGGCTACACCTTC.

With regard to this clone: Within the sample, other DNA sequences also encode this same CDR3. The chain combines TRBV6-5 with TRBJ2-7, with 10 bases lining up with TRBD1. Trimming took 5 bases from V and 3 from J; bases not matched to a gene: 1. The V gene's germline CDR1 is MNHEY and CDR2 SVGAGI. CDR3 size: 13 residues. This CDR3 reads CASSRDRGYEQYF. The CDR3 DNA is TGTGCCAGCAGTCGGGACAGGGGCTACGAGCAGTACTTC.

This rearrangement joins TRBV30 to TRBJ2-7; possibly TRBD2 for D (5 bases). This CDR3 is built from 14 residues. V lost 2 bases and J 3 bases, leaving 14 bases between the germline ends. Germline V gene lookup returns CDR1 GTSNPN and CDR2 SVGIG (reference sequence). CDR3: CAWSPGRVGYEQYF. The CDR3 bases are TGTGCCTGGAGTCCCGGGCGGGTCGGCTACGAGCAGTACTTC.

The chain couples TRBV20-1 to TRBJ2-1; D may be TRBD2 (6 bases). V lost 3 bases, J lost 5 bases, and 23 bases lay in between. From germline, CDR1 is DFQATT and CDR2 SNEGSKA (reference sequence). The CDR3 contains 17 residues. CDR3 nucleotides: TGCAGTGCTAGTTACTTTTTGGCGGGGCCGACTAACAATGAGCAGTTCTTC. Amino acids: CSASYFLAGPTNNEQFF.

The V call is TRBV27, the J call TRBJ2-3; D might be TRBD1 (6 bases). Germline V lookup: CDR1 MNHEY, CDR2 SMNVEV (reference sequence). The CDR3 is 15 residues long. V lost 6 bases to trimming and J lost 0 bases, with 13 bases between them. The CDR3 DNA follows: TGTGCCAGCAGCCTCAGGGGTATCAGCACAGATACGCAGTATTTT. Protein product: CASSLRGISTDTQYF.

The chain recombines TRBV2 with TRBJ2-2; the match to TRBD2 covers 8 bases. The CDR3 is 15 amino acids. Germline CDR1 reads SNHLY; CDR2 reads FYNNEI. The V gene end was trimmed by 6 bases and the J gene end by 2 bases; junction bases not matched to a gene: 5. This CDR3 reads CASRITSGNTGELFF. The CDR3 bases are TGTGCCAGCAGAATTACTAGCGGTAACACCGGGGAGCTGTTTTTT. Variable domain in full (rest from reference TRBV2 and TRBJ2-2): EPEVTQTPSHQVTQMGQEVILRCVPISNHLYFYWYRQILGQKVEFLVSFYNNEISEKSEIFDDQFSVERPDGSNFTLKIRSTKLEDSAMYFCASRITSGNTGELFFGEGSRLTVL.

The gene calls are TRBV5-6 and TRBJ1-3; D remains unclear. The CDR3 sequence is 13 residues long. The V end was cut by 1 base, the J end by 4 bases, with 6 bases between. CDR1 SGHDT and CDR2 YYEEEE come from the germline V gene. CDR3 in DNA: TGTGCCAGCAGCTTGAACAACGGAAACACCATATATTTT. Translating it yields CASSLNNGNTIYF.

The chain combines TRBV29-1 with TRBJ2-2; tentative D call: TRBD1 (7 bases). The CDR3 sequence is 14 residues long. Per the germline V gene, CDR1 is SQVTM and CDR2 is ANQGSEA. V dropped 2 bases and J dropped 7 bases, with 14 bases sitting between them. The CDR3 here is CSVEPRGRNGELFF. For the CDR3, the DNA is TGCAGCGTTGAACCCAGGGGGAGGAACGGGGAGCTGTTTTTT.

The rearrangement joins TRBV9 to TRBJ2-2, with D tentatively TRBD2 (6 bases). Germline loops: CDR1 SGDLS, CDR2 YYNGEE. Trimming stripped 0 bases from V and 0 bases from J, with 9 bases between. This CDR3 is 16 amino acids long. CDR3 nucleotides: TGTGCCAGCAGCGTAGAAGCGGGCGCGAACACCGGGGAGCTGTTTTTT. It specifies CASSVEAGANTGELFF.

For the CDR3, the DNA is TGTGCCAGCAGTACCAGGGATCCCTACGAGCAGTACTTC. Amino acid sequence: CASSTRDPYEQYF. The rearrangement uses TRBV28 and TRBJ2-7; D may be TRBD1 (5 bases). The CDR3 sequence is 13 residues long. V gave up 5 bases and J gave up 2 bases, with 10 bases separating them. The germline gives CDR1 MDHEN, CDR2 SYDVKM.

The chain couples TRBV28 to TRBJ2-7; the match to TRBD1 covers 8 bases. The CDR3 loop spans 15 amino acids. With 0 bases clipped from V and 2 bases from J, the junction kept 3 bases outside the gene matches. Per the germline V gene, CDR1 is MDHEN and CDR2 is SYDVKM. The CDR3 region is CASSLWTGDPYEQYF. DNA for the CDR3: TGTGCCAGCAGTTTATGGACAGGGGATCCCTACGAGCAGTACTTC.

CDR3 sequence: CASSRGGLANYGYTF. The CDR3 DNA follows: TGTGCCAGCAGCCGGGGGGGACTAGCTAACTATGGCTACACCTTC. The chain recombines TRBV7-9 with TRBJ1-2; possible D gene TRBD1, 5 bases. Per germline, CDR1 SEHNR and CDR2 FQNEAQ (reference sequence). V was clipped by 5 bases and J by 0 bases, with 13 bases between them. The CDR3 length is 15 residues. Full variable domain (rest looked up from reference TRBV7-9 and TRBJ1-2): DTGVSQNPRHKITKRGQNVTFRCDPISEHNRLYWYRQTLGQGPEFLTYFQNEAQLEKSRLLSDRFSAERPKGSFSTLEIQRTEQGDSAMYLCASSRGGLANYGYTFGSGTRLTVV.

The genes are TRBV15 and TRBJ2-7, with a tentative D call TRBD1 (6 bases). Germline values: CDR1 LNHNV, CDR2 YYDKDF (reference sequence). V lost 0 bases, J lost 6 bases, and 15 bases lay in between. The CDR3 extends over 15 amino acids. The CDR3: CATSREGRGWAEQYF. The CDR3 DNA follows: TGTGCCACCAGCAGAGAGGGCAGGGGTTGGGCCGAGCAGTACTTC.

The chain recombines TRBV7-9 with TRBJ1-2; D remains unclear. Trimming removed 1 base at V and 4 bases at J, with 16 bases between. Germline CDR1 is SEHNR and CDR2 is FQNEAQ (reference sequence). The CDR3 length is 16 residues. CDR3 amino acids: CASSLGVTELSYGYTF. CDR3 DNA sequence: TGTGCCAGCAGCTTAGGGGTCACGGAGTTAAGCTATGGCTACACCTTC. Full variable domain (missing parts from reference TRBV7-9 and TRBJ1-2): DTGVSQNPRHKITKRGQNVTFRCDPISEHNRLYWYRQTLGQGPEFLTYFQNEAQLEKSRLLSDRFSAERPKGSFSTLEIQRTEQGDSAMYLCASSLGVTELSYGYTFGSGTRLTVV.

This clone was detected once. The rearrangement uses TRBV7-9 and TRBJ1-6; D call uncertain. V shed 5 bases and J shed 0 bases, with 8 bases lying between them. CDR1 is SEHNR, CDR2 FQNEAQ, per germline (reference sequence). The CDR3 length is 15 residues. CDR3 loop: CASSPRGSYNSPLHF. Written as DNA, the CDR3 is TGTGCCAGCAGCCCCAGAGGCTCCTATAATTCACCCCTCCACTTT.

The gene calls are TRBV18 and TRBJ1-6; TRBD1 might be the D (5 bases). Germline-derived CDR1 and CDR2 are KGHSH and LQKENI. The CDR3 consists of 14 residues. Trimming took 3 bases from V and 5 from J, leaving 8 bases between them. The CDR3 loop is CASSPGRNNSPLHF. The CDR3 DNA sequence: TGTGCCAGCTCACCGGGGCGGAATAATTCACCCCTCCACTTT. Filled out from reference TRBV18 and TRBJ1-6, the complete variable domain reads NAGVMQNPRHLVRRRGQEARLRCSPMKGHSHVYWYRQLPEEGLKFMVYLQKENIIDESGMPKERFSAEFPKEGPSILRIQQVVRGDSAAYFCASSPGRNNSPLHFGNGTRLTVT.

This chain connects TRBV3-1 (or the pseudogene TRBV3-2) to TRBJ2-7, with a tentative D call TRBD2 (5 bases). The CDR3 has 15 amino acids. Germline CDR1 reads LGHDT; CDR2 reads YNNKEL (reference sequence). V lost 4 bases and J 6 bases, leaving 19 bases between the germline ends. The DNA for the CDR3 is TGTGCCAGCAGCCCCACCAGCGGATCCTACTTCGAGCAGTACTTC. It codes for CASSPTSGSYFEQYF.